The 6 T cell receptor beta chains reported below all come from one sample, sequenced in a study of shared clonotypes between healthy human individuals (dated by TCRdb to the early 2020s). Libraries were prepared through the immunoSEQ multiplex PCR assay. The source is immuneACCESS, and TCRdb retained only in-frame sequences with V and J called. Part of the clones is not carried over; for the studies checked, unresolved V genes explain less than half of this, and the remainder is unexplained. In all, the sample holds about 1.5 million clones, and roughly 98% of those were seen once. The top ten clones comprise 0.4% to 0.45% of the sample. Sequencing input: naive CD4+ T cells sorted from blood. The meaning of the sample's cell subset or site label: CD45RA+ positively selected. The receptors stem from a young man in good health.

Written as DNA, the CDR3 is TGTGCCAGCTCACCACTGTCTTTCAGGGCAGGGGCGTACGAGCAGTACTTC. This codes for CASSPLSFRAGAYEQYF. The V call is TRBV18, the J call TRBJ2-7; possible D gene TRBD1, 6 bases. This CDR3 contains 17 residues. V was clipped by 1 base and J by 4 bases, with 20 bases between them. Germline V lookup: CDR1 KGHSH, CDR2 LQKENI.

The chain links TRBV28 to TRBJ1-4; the D gene is possibly TRBD1 (5 bases). The CDR3 sequence is 15 residues long. With 4 bases removed from V and 8 bases from J, the gap between germline ends came to 17 bases. Germline CDR1 MDHEN, CDR2 SYDVKM. This chain's CDR3 is CASSSRDEDDEKLFF. For the CDR3, the DNA is TGTGCCAGCAGTTCCCGGGACGAGGACGACGAAAAACTGTTTTTT.

Notes on this clone: Other DNA sequences in the sample encode the same CDR3. V and J are TRBV6-5 and TRBJ2-3; 7 nucleotides line up with TRBD2. Germline V lookup: CDR1 MNHEY, CDR2 SVGAGI. J lost 0 bases, V lost 3 bases, and 0 bases had no gene match. The CDR3 totals 14 residues. The CDR3 sequence: CASSYSGSTDTQYF. The DNA for the CDR3 is TGTGCCAGCAGTTATAGCGGGAGCACAGATACGCAGTATTTT.

J is TRBJ2-3 and V is TRBV4-1; a weak D match, TRBD2 (6 bases). The CDR3 is made up of 17 amino acids. The V gene's germline CDR1 is MGHRA and CDR2 YSYEKL. With 0 bases removed from V and 3 bases from J, the gap between germline ends came to 16 bases. The CDR3 nucleotides are TGCGCCAGCAGCCAAGATCCGGCCCCAGGGAGGACAGATACGCAGTATTTT. Amino acids: CASSQDPAPGRTDTQYF.

As for this clone: An end of the junction does not agree with germline; a read error may underlie this. Written as DNA, the CDR3 is TGTGCTAGCAGTACCTACGAAGGCCCTGGAAACACCATATATTTT. Translation: CASSTYEGPGNTIYF. The chain couples TRBV7-7 to TRBJ1-3; D is ambiguous. CDR3 length: 15 residues. The germline V gene encodes CDR1 SSHAT and CDR2 FNYEAQ (reference sequence). Supplemented by reference TRBV7-7 and TRBJ1-3, the full variable domain reads GAGVSQSPRYKVTKRGQDVTLRCDPISSHATLYWYQQALGQGPEFLTYFNYEAQPDKSGLPSDRFSAERPEGSISTLTIQRTEQRDSAMYRCASSTYEGPGNTIYFGEGSWLTVV.

This clone was counted once. CDR3 bases: TGTGCCAGCAGCTTTGTGGGTACCTCGGGCACCGGGGAGCTGTTTTTT. This encodes CASSFVGTSGTGELFF. The chain recombines TRBV7-9 with TRBJ2-2; D call uncertain. Germline loops: CDR1 SEHNR, CDR2 FQNEAQ (reference sequence). V was pared by 3 bases and J by 4 bases, with 15 bases between. The CDR3 is 16 residues long.